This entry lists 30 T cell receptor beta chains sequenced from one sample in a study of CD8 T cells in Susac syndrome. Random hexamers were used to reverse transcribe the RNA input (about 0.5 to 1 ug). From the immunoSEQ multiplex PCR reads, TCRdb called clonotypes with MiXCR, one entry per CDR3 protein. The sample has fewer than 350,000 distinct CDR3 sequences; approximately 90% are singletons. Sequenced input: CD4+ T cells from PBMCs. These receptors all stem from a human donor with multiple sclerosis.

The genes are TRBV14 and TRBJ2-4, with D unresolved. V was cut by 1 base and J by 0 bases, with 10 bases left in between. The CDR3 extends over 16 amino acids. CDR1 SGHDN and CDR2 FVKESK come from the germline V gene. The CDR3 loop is CASSQGAILAKNIQYF. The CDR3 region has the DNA TGTGCCAGCAGCCAAGGTGCAATCCTAGCCAAAAACATTCAGTACTTC.

CDR3 coding DNA: TGTGCCTGGAGTGTCGGGCCAGGGGTGGGCGAGCAGTACTTC. It encodes CAWSVGPGVGEQYF. The chain is built from TRBV30 and TRBJ2-7; D possibly corresponds to TRBD1 (6 bases). In germline, CDR1 is GTSNPN, CDR2 SVGIG (reference sequence). Trimming pared 0 bases from V and 6 bases from J, leaving 15 bases between. The CDR3 is 14 amino acids. The variable domain in full, completed from reference TRBV30 and TRBJ2-7, reads SQTIHQWPATLVQPVGSPLSLECTVEGTSNPNLYWYRQAAGRGLQLLFYSVGIGQISSEVPQNLSASRPQDRQFILSSKKLLLSDSGFYLCAWSVGPGVGEQYFGPGTRLTVT.

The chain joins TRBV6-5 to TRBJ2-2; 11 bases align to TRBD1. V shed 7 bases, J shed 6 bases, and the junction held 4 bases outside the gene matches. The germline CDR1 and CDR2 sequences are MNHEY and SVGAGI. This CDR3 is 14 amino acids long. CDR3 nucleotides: TGTGCCAGCAACCGGGACAGGGGGTCCGGGGAGCTGTTTTTT. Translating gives CASNRDRGSGELFF.

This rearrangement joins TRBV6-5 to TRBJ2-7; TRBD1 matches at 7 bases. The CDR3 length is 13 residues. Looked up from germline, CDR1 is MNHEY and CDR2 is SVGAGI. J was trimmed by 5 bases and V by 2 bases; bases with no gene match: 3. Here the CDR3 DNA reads TGTGCCAGCAGTTACCAGGGGGTCAACGAGCAGTACTTC. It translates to CASSYQGVNEQYF.

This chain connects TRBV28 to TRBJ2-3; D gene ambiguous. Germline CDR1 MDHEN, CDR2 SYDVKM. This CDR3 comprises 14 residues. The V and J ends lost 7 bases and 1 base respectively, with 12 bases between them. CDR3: CASNPLSRTDTQYF. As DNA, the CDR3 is TGTGCCAGCAATCCCTTAAGTCGCACAGATACGCAGTATTTT. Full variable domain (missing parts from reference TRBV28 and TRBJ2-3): DVKVTQSSRYLVKRTGEKVFLECVQDMDHENMFWYRQDPGLGLRLIYFSYDVKMKEKGDIPEGYSVSREKKERFSLILESASTNQTSMYLCASNPLSRTDTQYFGPGTRLTVL.

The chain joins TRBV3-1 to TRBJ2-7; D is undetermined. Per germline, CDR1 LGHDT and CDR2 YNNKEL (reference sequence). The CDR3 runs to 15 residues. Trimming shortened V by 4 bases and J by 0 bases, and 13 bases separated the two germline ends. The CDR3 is CASSPSPTPSYEQYF. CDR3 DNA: TGTGCCAGCAGCCCGTCCCCGACCCCCTCCTACGAGCAGTACTTC.

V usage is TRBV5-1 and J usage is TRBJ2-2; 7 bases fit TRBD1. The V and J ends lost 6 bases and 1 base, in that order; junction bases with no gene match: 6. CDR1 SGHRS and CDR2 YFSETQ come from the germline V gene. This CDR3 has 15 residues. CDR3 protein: CASTVRTGNTGELFF. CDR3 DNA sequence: TGCGCCAGCACCGTCCGGACAGGGAACACCGGGGAGCTGTTTTTT. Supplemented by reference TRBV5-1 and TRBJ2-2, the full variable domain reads KAGVTQTPRYLIKTRGQQVTLSCSPISGHRSVSWYQQTPGQGLQFLFEYFSETQRNKGNFPGRFSGRQFSNSRSEMNVSTLELGDSALYLCASTVRTGNTGELFFGEGSRLTVL.

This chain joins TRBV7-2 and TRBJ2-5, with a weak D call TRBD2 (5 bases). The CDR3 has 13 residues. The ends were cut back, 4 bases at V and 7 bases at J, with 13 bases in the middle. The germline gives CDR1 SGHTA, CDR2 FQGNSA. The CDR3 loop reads CASSSRVGVTQYF. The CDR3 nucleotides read TGTGCCAGCAGCTCGAGGGTTGGGGTGACCCAGTACTTC.

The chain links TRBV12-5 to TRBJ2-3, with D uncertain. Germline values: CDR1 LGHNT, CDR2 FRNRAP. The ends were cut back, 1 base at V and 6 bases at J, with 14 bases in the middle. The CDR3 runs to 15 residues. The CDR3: CASGLAPGLLDTQYF. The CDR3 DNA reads TGTGCTAGTGGTTTGGCCCCCGGCCTTTTGGATACGCAGTATTTT. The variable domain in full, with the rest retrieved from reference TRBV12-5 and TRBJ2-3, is DARVTQTPRHKVTEMGQEVTMRCQPILGHNTVFWYRQTMMQGLELLAYFRNRAPLDDSGMPKDRFSAEMPDATLATLKIQPSEPRDSAVYFCASGLAPGLLDTQYFGPGTRLTVL.

The CDR3 region is CASSSLASGGYNEQFF. CDR3 bases: TGTGCCAGCAGCTCCTTAGCTAGCGGGGGCTACAATGAGCAGTTCTTC. This chain uses TRBV7-3 with TRBJ2-1, with TRBD2 matching over 10 bases. This CDR3 is built from 16 residues. Unmatched junction bases numbered 6, after V lost 4 bases and J lost 3 bases. Germline loops: CDR1 SGHTA, CDR2 FQGTGA.

The CDR3 DNA reads TGTGCCAGCAGGGATCGGGGACCCGAGCAGTTCTTC. As protein: CASRDRGPEQFF. The J gene is TRBJ2-1, the V gene TRBV12-3 or TRBV12-4; D possibly matches TRBD1 or TRBD2 (5 bases each). The V end was cut by 6 bases, the J end by 10 bases, with 13 bases between. CDR3 length equals 12 residues.

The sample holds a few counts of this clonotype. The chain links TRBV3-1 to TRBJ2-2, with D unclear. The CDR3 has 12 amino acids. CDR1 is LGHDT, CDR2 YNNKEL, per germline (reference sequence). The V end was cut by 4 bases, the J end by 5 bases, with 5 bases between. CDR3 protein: CASSRGTGELFF. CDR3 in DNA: TGTGCCAGCAGCCGTGGGACCGGGGAGCTGTTTTTT. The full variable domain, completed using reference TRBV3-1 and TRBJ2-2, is DTAVSQTPKYLVTQMGNDKSIKCEQNLGHDTMYWYKQDSKKFLKIMFSYNNKELIINETVPNRFSPKSPDKAHLNLHINSLELGDSAVYFCASSRGTGELFFGEGSRLTVL.

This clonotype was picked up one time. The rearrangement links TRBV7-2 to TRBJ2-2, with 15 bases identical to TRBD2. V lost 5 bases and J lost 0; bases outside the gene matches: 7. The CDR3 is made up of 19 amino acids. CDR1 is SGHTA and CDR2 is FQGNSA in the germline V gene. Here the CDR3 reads CASSPRTSGRATNTGELFF. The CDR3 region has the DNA TGTGCCAGCAGCCCCCGGACTAGCGGGAGGGCCACGAACACCGGGGAGCTGTTTTTT. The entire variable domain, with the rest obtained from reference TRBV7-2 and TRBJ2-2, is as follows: GAGVSQSPSNKVTEKGKDVELRCDPISGHTALYWYRQSLGQGLEFLIYFQGNSAPDKSGLPSDRFSAERTGGSVSTLTIQRTQQEDSAVYLCASSPRTSGRATNTGELFFGEGSRLTVL.

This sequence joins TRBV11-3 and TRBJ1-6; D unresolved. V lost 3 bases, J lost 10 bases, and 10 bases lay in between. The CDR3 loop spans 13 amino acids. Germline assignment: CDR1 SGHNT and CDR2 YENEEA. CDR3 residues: CASSFLPRSPLHF. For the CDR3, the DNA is TGTGCCAGCAGCTTTTTACCACGGTCACCCCTCCACTTT.

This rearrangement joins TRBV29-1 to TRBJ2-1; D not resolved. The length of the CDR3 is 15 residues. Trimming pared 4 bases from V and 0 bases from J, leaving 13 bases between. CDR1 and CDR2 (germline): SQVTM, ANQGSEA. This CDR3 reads CSVAHLLGSYNEQFF. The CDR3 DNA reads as TGCAGCGTTGCCCACCTACTGGGCTCCTACAATGAGCAGTTCTTC.

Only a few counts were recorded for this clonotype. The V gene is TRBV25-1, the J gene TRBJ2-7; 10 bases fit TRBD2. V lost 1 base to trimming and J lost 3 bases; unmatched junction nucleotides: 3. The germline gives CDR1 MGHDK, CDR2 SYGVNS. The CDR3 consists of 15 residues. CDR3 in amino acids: CASSELVAGGYEQYF. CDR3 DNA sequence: TGTGCCAGCAGTGAATTGGTAGCGGGAGGCTACGAGCAGTACTTC.

Here the CDR3 reads CATSGSGERESTIYF. CDR3 sequence (DNA): TGTGCCACCAGTGGTTCGGGAGAGCGGGAGAGCACCATATATTTT. V and J are TRBV24-1 and TRBJ1-3, with D hard to call. The CDR3 is made up of 15 amino acids. Germline CDR1 reads KGHDR; CDR2 reads SFDVKD. Trimming removed 5 bases at V and 9 bases at J, with 19 bases between.

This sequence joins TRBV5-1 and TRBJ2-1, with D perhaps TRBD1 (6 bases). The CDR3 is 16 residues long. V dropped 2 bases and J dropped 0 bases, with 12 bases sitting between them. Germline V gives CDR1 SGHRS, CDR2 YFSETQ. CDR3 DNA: TGCGCCAGCAGCTTCTACAGGGCCAGCTCCTACAATGAGCAGTTCTTC. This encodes CASSFYRASSYNEQFF.

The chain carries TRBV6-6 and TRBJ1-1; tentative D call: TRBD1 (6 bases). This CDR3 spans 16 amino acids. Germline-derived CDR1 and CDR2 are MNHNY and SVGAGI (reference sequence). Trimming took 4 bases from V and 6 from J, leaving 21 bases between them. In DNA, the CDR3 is TGTGCCAGCAGTTGGGTGTCTCCCACACAGGGAGCTGAAGCTTTCTTT. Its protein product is CASSWVSPTQGAEAFF.

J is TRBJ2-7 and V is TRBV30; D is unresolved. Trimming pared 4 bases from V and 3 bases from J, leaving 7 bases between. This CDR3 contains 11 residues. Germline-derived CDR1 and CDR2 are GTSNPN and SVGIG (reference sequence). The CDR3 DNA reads TGTGCCTGGAAATCCCGCTACGAGCAGTACTTC. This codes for CAWKSRYEQYF.

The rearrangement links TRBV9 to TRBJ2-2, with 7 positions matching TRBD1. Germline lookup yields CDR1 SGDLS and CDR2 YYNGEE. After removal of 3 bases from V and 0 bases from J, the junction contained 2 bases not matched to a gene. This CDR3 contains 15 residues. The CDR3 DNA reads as TGTGCCAGCAGCGGGGGGACAGCGAACACCGGGGAGCTGTTTTTT. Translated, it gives CASSGGTANTGELFF.

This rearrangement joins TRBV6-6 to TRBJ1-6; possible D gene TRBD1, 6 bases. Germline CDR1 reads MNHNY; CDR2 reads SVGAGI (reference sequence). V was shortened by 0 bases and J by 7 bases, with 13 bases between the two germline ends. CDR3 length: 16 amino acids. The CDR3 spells CASSYSLGTLNSPLHF. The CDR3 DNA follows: TGTGCCAGCAGTTACTCGTTGGGGACACTAAATTCACCCCTCCACTTT.

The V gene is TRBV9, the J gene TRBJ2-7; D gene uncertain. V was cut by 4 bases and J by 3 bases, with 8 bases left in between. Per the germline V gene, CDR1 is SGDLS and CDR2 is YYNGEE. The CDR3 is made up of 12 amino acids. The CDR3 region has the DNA TGTGCCAGCAGCAGCGACTTCTACGAGCAGTACTTC. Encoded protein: CASSSDFYEQYF. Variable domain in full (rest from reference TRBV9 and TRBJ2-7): DSGVTQTPKHLITATGQRVTLRCSPRSGDLSVYWYQQSLDQGLQFLIQYYNGEERAKGNILERFSAQQFPDLHSELNLSSLELGDSALYFCASSSDFYEQYFGPGTRLTVT.

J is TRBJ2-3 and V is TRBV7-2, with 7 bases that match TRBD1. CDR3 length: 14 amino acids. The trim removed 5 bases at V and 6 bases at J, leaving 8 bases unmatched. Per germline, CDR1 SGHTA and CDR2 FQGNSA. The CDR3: CASSLQVGGDTQYF. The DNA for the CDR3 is TGTGCCAGCAGCCTCCAAGTAGGGGGCGATACGCAGTATTTT.

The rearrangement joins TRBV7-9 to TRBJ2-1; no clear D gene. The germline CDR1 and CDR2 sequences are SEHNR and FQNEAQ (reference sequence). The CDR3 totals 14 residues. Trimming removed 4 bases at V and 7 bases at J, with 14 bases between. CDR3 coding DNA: TGTGCCAGCAGCTCCCCCCCAACCGCTAATGAGCAGTTCTTC. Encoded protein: CASSSPPTANEQFF.

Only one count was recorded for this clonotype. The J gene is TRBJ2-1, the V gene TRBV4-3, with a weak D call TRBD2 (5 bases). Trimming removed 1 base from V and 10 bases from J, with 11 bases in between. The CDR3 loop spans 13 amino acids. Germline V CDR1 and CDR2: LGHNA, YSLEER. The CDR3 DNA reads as TGCGCCAGCAGCCAAGGGAGGACTGCAGAGCAGTTCTTC. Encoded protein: CASSQGRTAEQFF.

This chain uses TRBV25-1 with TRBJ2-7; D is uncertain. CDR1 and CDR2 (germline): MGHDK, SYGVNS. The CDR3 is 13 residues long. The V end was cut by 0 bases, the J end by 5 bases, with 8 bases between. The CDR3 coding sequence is TGTGCCAGCAGTGAATACAGTTTCGACGAGCAGTACTTC. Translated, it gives CASSEYSFDEQYF.

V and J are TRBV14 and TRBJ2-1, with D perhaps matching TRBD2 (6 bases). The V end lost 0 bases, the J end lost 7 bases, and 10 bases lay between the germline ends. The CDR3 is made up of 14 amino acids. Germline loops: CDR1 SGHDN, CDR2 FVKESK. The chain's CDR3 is CASSQDVSGNEQFF. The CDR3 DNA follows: TGTGCCAGCAGCCAAGACGTCAGCGGGAATGAGCAGTTCTTC. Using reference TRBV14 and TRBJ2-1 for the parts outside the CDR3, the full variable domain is EAGVTQFPSHSVIEKGQTVTLRCDPISGHDNLYWYRRVMGKEIKFLLHFVKESKQDESGMPNNRFLAERTGGTYSTLKVQPAELEDSGVYFCASSQDVSGNEQFFGPGTRLTVL.

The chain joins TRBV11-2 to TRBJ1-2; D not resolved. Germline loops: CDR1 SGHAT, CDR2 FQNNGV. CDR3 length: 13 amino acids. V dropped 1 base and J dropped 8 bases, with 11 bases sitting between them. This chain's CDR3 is CASSLGSVTGYTF. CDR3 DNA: TGTGCCAGCAGCTTAGGTTCTGTGACAGGCTACACCTTC.

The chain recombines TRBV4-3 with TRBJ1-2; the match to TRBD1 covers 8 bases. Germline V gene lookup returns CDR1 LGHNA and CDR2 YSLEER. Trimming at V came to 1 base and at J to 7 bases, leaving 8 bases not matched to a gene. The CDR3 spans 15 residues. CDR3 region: CASSQATQGATGYTF. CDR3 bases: TGCGCCAGCAGCCAAGCCACCCAGGGGGCAACTGGCTACACCTTC.